Presented here are 27 T cell receptor beta chains from one specimen sequenced in a study of T cells in Graves' hyperthyroidism and ophthalmopathy. The CDR3 regions of TCR beta were amplified from RNA transcripts. The HTBI primer set served for first-round RT-PCR of the TCR CDR3. One entry per CDR3 protein results from TCRdb running MiXCR on the multiplex PCR reads. The sample lists more than 500,000 distinct CDR3 sequences; approximately 16% were seen once. Sequenced input: blood. These receptors were taken from a woman aged 30 to 39 with Graves' ophthalmopathy.

This clonotype was observed at least ten times. The chain joins TRBV30 to TRBJ1-1, with unresolved D. The CDR3 sequence is 14 residues long. Germline V gives CDR1 GTSNPN, CDR2 SVGIG (reference sequence). Trimming cost V 4 bases and J 0 bases, with 12 bases left between them. CDR3 DNA: TGTGCCTGGACTCTCTGGGATATGAACACTGAAGCTTTCTTT. Its translation is CAWTLWDMNTEAFF.

This clonotype was recorded at least ten times. The chain recombines TRBV28 with TRBJ2-2, with 10 bases aligning to TRBD1. The trim removed 1 base at V and 0 bases at J, leaving 2 bases unmatched. This CDR3 region has 17 residues. CDR1 is MDHEN and CDR2 is SYDVKM in the germline V gene. The CDR3 DNA sequence: TGTGCCAGCAGTTTATTAGGACAGGGGGCGAACACCGGGGAGCTGTTTTTT. It translates to CASSLLGQGANTGELFF.

This clonotype was seen more than once but under ten times. The chain employs TRBV4-1 and TRBJ2-1, with D possibly TRBD2 on 5 matching bases. Trimming removed 3 bases at V and 2 bases at J, with 8 bases between. The CDR3 is made up of 14 amino acids. The germline V gene has CDR1 MGHRA and CDR2 YSYEKL. CDR3 loop: CASSHPGAYNEQFF. The DNA for the CDR3 is TGCGCCAGCAGCCATCCCGGGGCCTACAATGAGCAGTTCTTC.

This clonotype showed up just a few times. The chain combines TRBV11-3 with TRBJ2-2, with no clear D. Germline V lookup: CDR1 SGHNT, CDR2 YENEEA. This CDR3 is built from 13 residues. V was shortened by 5 bases and J by 9 bases, with 13 bases between the two germline ends. The CDR3 here is CASSPSRVRELFF. CDR3 DNA: TGTGCCAGCAGCCCGTCAAGGGTCCGGGAGCTGTTTTTT.

This clonotype was recorded many times. V and J are TRBV5-1 and TRBJ1-1; D gene uncertain. The V gene's germline CDR1 is SGHRS and CDR2 YFSETQ. The CDR3 covers 12 residues. V was shortened by 4 bases and J by 2 bases, with 6 bases between the two germline ends. The CDR3 region has the DNA TGCGCCAGCAGCGTTGACAACACTGAAGCTTTCTTT. Translated, it gives CASSVDNTEAFF.

This clonotype was seen a few times. This chain connects TRBV29-1 to TRBJ1-1; D is possibly TRBD1 (5 bases). The CDR3 extends over 14 amino acids. Germline loops: CDR1 SQVTM, CDR2 ANQGSEA. Deletions cut 4 bases from V and 4 bases from J, with 16 bases between. CDR3 DNA: TGCAGCGTTGTGGCAGGGCATATGAGCACTGAAGCTTTCTTT. Residues: CSVVAGHMSTEAFF.

The rearrangement joins TRBV27 to TRBJ2-7, with 9 nucleotides matching TRBD1. The length of the CDR3 is 17 residues. V was pared by 4 bases and J by 0 bases, with 10 bases of the junction left unmatched. Germline V gene sequence: CDR1 MNHEY, CDR2 SMNVEV (reference sequence). The CDR3: CASSSGTGLGASYEQYF. Written as DNA, the CDR3 is TGTGCCAGCAGTTCCGGGACAGGGCTGGGTGCCTCCTACGAGCAGTACTTC.

This clonotype came up many times. This chain links TRBV7-2 with TRBJ1-1; 8 nucleotides agree with TRBD1. V was clipped by 2 bases and J by 6 bases; unmatched bases: 5. The length of the CDR3 is 14 residues. From germline, CDR1 is SGHTA and CDR2 FQGNSA. CDR3: CASSLRRTGPEAFF. CDR3 DNA: TGTGCCAGCAGCTTACGTAGGACAGGGCCTGAAGCTTTCTTT. The full variable domain, rest sourced from reference TRBV7-2 and TRBJ1-1, is GAGVSQSPSNKVTEKGKDVELRCDPISGHTALYWYRQSLGQGLEFLIYFQGNSAPDKSGLPSDRFSAERTGGSVSTLTIQRTQQEDSAVYLCASSLRRTGPEAFFGQGTRLTVV.

The chain is built from TRBV28 and TRBJ2-1, with 7 bases that match TRBD2. Losses at the gene ends were 1 base for V and 6 bases for J; bases not matched to a gene: 9. This CDR3 contains 16 residues. The germline V gene encodes CDR1 MDHEN and CDR2 SYDVKM. The CDR3 coding sequence is TGTGCCAGCAGTTTATCGGGTTTCGGGAGGCGCAATGAGCAGTTCTTC. Protein product: CASSLSGFGRRNEQFF.

Ten or more counts support this clonotype. The genes are TRBV3-1 and TRBJ2-3; the match to TRBD2 covers 10 bases. Germline values: CDR1 LGHDT, CDR2 YNNKEL (reference sequence). With V trimmed by 7 bases and J by 1 base, 2 bases remained unmatched. There are 14 residues in the CDR3. The CDR3 loop is CASILAGGTDTQYF. Written as DNA, the CDR3 is TGTGCCAGCATCCTAGCGGGAGGCACAGATACGCAGTATTTT.

Points on this clonotype: A read error may be the cause here, since a much bigger clone is one base away. Here the CDR3 omits its conserved ending phenylalanine or tryptophan, so a read error is the likely source. V and J are TRBV20-1 and TRBJ1-1; D perhaps matches TRBD1 (5 bases). The ends were cut back, 4 bases at V and 2 bases at J, with 11 bases in the middle. This CDR3 is built from 13 residues. CDR1 is DFQATT, CDR2 SNEGSKA, per germline (reference sequence). The CDR3 reads CSATRTLNTEAFL. The CDR3, as DNA: TGCAGTGCTACTAGGACACTTAACACTGAAGCTTTCCTT.

This clonotype appeared many times. The V call is TRBV20-1, the J call TRBJ2-7, with 10 bases aligning to TRBD1. Germline values: CDR1 DFQATT, CDR2 SNEGSKA (reference sequence). V lost 0 bases and J lost 4; bases outside the gene matches: 3. The CDR3 covers 14 residues. In nucleotides, the CDR3 is TGCAGTGCTAGAGACAGGACAGGGGGGTACGAGCAGTACTTC. Translated: CSARDRTGGYEQYF.

This clonotype showed up many times. The rearrangement joins TRBV11-2 to TRBJ2-7, with unresolved D. Trimming removed 3 bases at V and 6 bases at J, with 9 bases between. The CDR3 totals 12 residues. Germline V gives CDR1 SGHAT, CDR2 FQNNGV. The CDR3 spells CASSFQVGEQYF. CDR3 bases: TGTGCCAGCAGCTTTCAGGTTGGCGAGCAGTACTTC.

Notes on this clonotype: A much bigger clone sits one base away, suggesting this may be a read error. The chain recombines TRBV28 with TRBJ2-7, with 8 bases fitting TRBD2. The CDR3 totals 13 residues. The junction had 11 bases not matched to a gene; V was cut back by 11 bases and J by 5 bases. The germline V gene has CDR1 MDHEN and CDR2 SYDVKM. The CDR3 protein is CAVTTSGGHEQYF. The DNA of the CDR3 is TGTGCCGTAACAACTAGCGGTGGCCACGAGCAGTACTTC.

This clonotype was seen ten or more times. CDR3 nucleotide sequence: TGTGCCAGCAGCCCCCAACTAGCGGGAGGCTATGAGCAGTTCTTC. Translation gives CASSPQLAGGYEQFF. The rearrangement joins TRBV6-1 to TRBJ2-1; 12 bases are shared with TRBD2. The CDR3 loop spans 15 amino acids. The V gene's germline CDR1 is MNHNS and CDR2 SASEGT. The junction had 8 bases not matched to a gene; V was cut back by 6 bases and J by 8 bases.

This clonotype showed up many times. V usage is TRBV6-1 and J usage is TRBJ2-3; D possibly matches TRBD1 or TRBD2 (5 bases each). The CDR3 length is 14 residues. V was pared by 11 bases and J by 2 bases, with 17 bases between. Per germline, CDR1 MNHNS and CDR2 SASEGT. In DNA form, the CDR3 reads TGTGCCTCGAAAGGGACCAGGACCACAGATACGCAGTATTTT. It is translated as CASKGTRTTDTQYF.

This chain connects TRBV12-3 or TRBV12-4 to TRBJ2-6; TRBD2 might be the D (6 bases). The CDR3 is 15 amino acids. V lost 3 bases to trimming and J lost 4 bases, with 10 bases between them. CDR3 residues: CASSFWGVGANVLTF. The DNA for the CDR3 is TGTGCCAGCAGTTTTTGGGGGGTGGGGGCCAACGTCCTGACTTTC.

This clonotype was seen once. The chain joins TRBV24-1 to TRBJ1-3; D unresolved. V was clipped by 3 bases and J by 4 bases, with 3 bases between them. CDR3 size: 12 residues. Germline loops: CDR1 KGHDR, CDR2 SFDVKD. CDR3 loop: CATSDVGNTIYF. The DNA of the CDR3 is TGTGCCACCAGTGATGTCGGAAACACCATATATTTT.

The CDR3 DNA reads as TGTGCCAGCAGAACTCTACCCTACGAGCAGTACTTC. Translating gives CASRTLPYEQYF. The chain employs TRBV6-1 and TRBJ2-7; D unresolved. The CDR3 is made up of 12 amino acids. Trimming pared 6 bases from V and 2 bases from J, leaving 8 bases between. Germline CDR1 and CDR2: MNHNS and SASEGT.

The chain employs TRBV7-9 and TRBJ2-7, with D perhaps TRBD2 (6 bases). V shed 7 bases and J shed 6 bases, with 19 bases lying between them. The CDR3 is made up of 14 amino acids. Germline V gives CDR1 SEHNR, CDR2 FQNEAQ (reference sequence). The CDR3 nucleotides read TGTGCCAGCACCCCGAACATACGGGGGAGCGAGCAGTACTTC. Residues: CASTPNIRGSEQYF.

This sequence joins TRBV5-1 and TRBJ1-1; D is possibly TRBD1 (5 bases). V was clipped by 3 bases and J by 2 bases, with 11 bases between them. The CDR3 extends over 14 amino acids. Germline lookup yields CDR1 SGHRS and CDR2 YFSETQ. The CDR3 region has the DNA TGCGCCAGCAGCTGGGGCGGGGGAAACACTGAAGCTTTCTTT. It translates to CASSWGGGNTEAFF.

The table lists this clonotype with a count of one. The chain joins TRBV6-2 or TRBV6-3 to TRBJ2-2; possibly TRBD1 for D (6 bases). Germline assignment: CDR1 MNHEY and CDR2 SVGEGT. The CDR3 spans 18 residues. Trimming pared 3 bases from V and 2 bases from J, leaving 19 bases between. The CDR3 loop reads CASSYRRSGQFNTGELFF. Here the CDR3 DNA reads TGTGCCAGCAGTTATCGCCGCAGCGGACAGTTCAACACCGGGGAGCTGTTTTTT.

The V and J genes are TRBV12-3 or TRBV12-4 and TRBJ1-1; D not resolved. The CDR3 covers 14 residues. The V and J ends lost 2 bases and 0 bases respectively, with 7 bases between them. The CDR3 region has the DNA TGTGCCAGCAGTTTAAGTAACATGAACACTGAAGCTTTCTTT. This translates into CASSLSNMNTEAFF.

This clonotype was detected once. The V gene is TRBV27, the J gene TRBJ2-5, with 7 bases aligning to TRBD1. CDR1 is MNHEY and CDR2 is SMNVEV in the germline V gene (reference sequence). The CDR3 sequence is 17 residues long. V was pared by 5 bases and J by 2 bases, with 14 bases of the junction left unmatched. The CDR3: CASSPFLRARGQETQYF. In nucleotides, the CDR3 is TGTGCCAGCAGTCCATTTCTCAGGGCCAGGGGGCAAGAGACCCAGTACTTC.

This clonotype was detected many times. V usage is TRBV7-2 and J usage is TRBJ2-3; perhaps TRBD2 as D (5 bases). Trimming removed 0 bases from V and 4 bases from J, with 11 bases in between. The CDR3 has 15 residues. Germline-derived CDR1 and CDR2 are SGHTA and FQGNSA. CDR3 residues: CASSLAVGEPDTQYF. CDR3 sequence (DNA): TGTGCCAGCAGCTTAGCAGTCGGGGAGCCAGATACGCAGTATTTT.

In this sample, this clonotype turned up many times. V is TRBV3-1 and J is TRBJ2-1, with a tentative D call TRBD2 (5 bases). The length of the CDR3 is 13 residues. V was cut by 0 bases and J by 6 bases, with 6 bases left in between. Germline CDR1 reads LGHDT; CDR2 reads YNNKEL (reference sequence). CDR3: CASSQDRGNEQFF. CDR3 DNA sequence: TGTGCCAGCAGCCAAGATCGGGGCAATGAGCAGTTCTTC.

The chain combines TRBV5-1 with TRBJ2-1, with TRBD1 as a possible D gene (5 bases). The CDR3 loop spans 17 amino acids. V lost 0 bases and J 0 bases, leaving 13 bases between the germline ends. The germline CDR1 and CDR2 sequences are SGHRS and YFSETQ. The CDR3 nucleotides read TGCGCCAGCAGCTTGGTAGGGGCGGCTAGCTCCTACAATGAGCAGTTCTTC. Its translation: CASSLVGAASSYNEQFF.